What follows is one T cell receptor (beta chain) and its context. Its antigen is undetermined. The data were taken from a study of long-term antiretroviral therapy in people with HIV. The wider study: Collection dates of the earliest samples fall about a decade before the 2015 immediate-ART recommendation. Study-level points and caveats: All blood samples came from the years 2004 to 2017, possibly under older ART regimens.

With survey level as its setting, the immunoSEQ assay was v3.0. The data were produced by immunoSEQ multiplex PCR, yet TCRdb's version contains in-frame clones alone and is incomplete. The data hold tens of thousands of clones, with less than 90% observed a single time. Germline assignment: CDR1 SGHAT and CDR2 FQNNGV. CDR3 length: 13 residues. The V gene lost 0 bases and the J gene lost 8 bases, with 10 bases spanning the gap. The content of samples before DNA extraction was roughly 1-10 million cryopreserved PBMC. The rearrangement uses TRBV11-2 and TRBJ1-1, with D perhaps TRBD1 (5 bases). Sequenced material: unsorted PBMCs, taken 1 year after starting antiretroviral therapy. This receptor was obtained from a young man with HIV. The CDR3 coding sequence is TGTGCCAGCAGCTTAGACAGGGCTCCCGAAGCTTTCTTT. The encoded protein is CASSLDRAPEAFF.